The table lists the clone carrying this T cell receptor (beta chain) with a few counts. What it binds is not known. Germline-derived CDR1 and CDR2 are SQVTM and ANQGSEA. The CDR3 length is 13 residues. V was cut by 6 bases and J by 4 bases, with 13 bases left in between. Next came a second PCR, run for roughly 6 to 11 cycles, which used a sample-barcoded 5' primer along with a J-beta primer mix. TCRdb re-called the 5' RACE reads through MiXCR, storing one row per CDR3 protein. The repertoire consists of 950,000 to 1,200,000 distinct CDR3 sequences, with around two fifths occurring once and the leading ten covering roughly 14%. This entry comes from a study of blood T cells in healthy people across ages. Study overall: About one barcoded TCR beta cDNA was captured per two T cells.

Samples each had at least 6 micrograms of total RNA extracted. Points from the study as a whole: A greater number of naive CD4+ cells and higher diversity distinguished long-lived donors from aged donors.

The chain couples TRBV29-1 to TRBJ2-1; D uncertain. The specimen was blood. This sequence originates from a man in his late teens or twenties in good health. CDR3 amino acids: CSVPSGPYNEQFF. The CDR3, as DNA: TGCAGCGTCCCCTCGGGTCCTTACAATGAGCAGTTCTTC.